These T cell receptor beta chains were read from a single sample in a study of T cell responses to AZD1222 COVID-19 vaccine. Some clones are missing from TCRdb's copy, which holds only in-frame ones; the method was immunoSEQ multiplex PCR. The table records approximately 150,000 clones, about nine tenths of them present only once. The source was peripheral blood, collected 28 days after the second AZD1222 dose. These receptors originate from an adult who received the AZD1222 COVID-19 vaccine. Both conserved end residues are part of each CDR3. Fields, in order: CDR3 length, D gene, J gene, V gene, clone size, CDR3 DNA, CDR3 protein. A D gene is named only where the DNA matches it firmly. Expanded clones get a size class; other rows say once, few or many, or leave the size out.

12 | . | TRBJ2-3 | TRBV30 | . | TGTGCCTGGAAACTTAACACAGATACGCAGTATTTT | CAWKLNTDTQYF
15 | TRBD1 | TRBJ2-4 | TRBV19 | . | TGTGCCAGTAGTCCCCGACAGGGGGCCAAAAACATTCAGTACTTC | CASSPRQGAKNIQYF
10 | . | TRBJ2-5 | TRBV20-1 | . | TGCAGTGCTAGAAGGGTGACCCAGTACTTC | CSARRVTQYF
13 | TRBD1 | TRBJ2-3 | TRBV10-2 | once | TGCGCCAGTCGGGACAGTATGTGGGATACGCAGTATTTT | CASRDSMWDTQYF
14 | TRBD1 | TRBJ1-2 | TRBV27 | . | TGTGCCAGCAGTTTAAATGCAGGGGGAGGGGGCTACACCTTC | CASSLNAGGGGYTF
14 | TRBD1 | TRBJ1-2 | TRBV28 | . | TGTGCCAGCAGCCAGAGCGACAGGGGTCACGACTACACCTTC | CASSQSDRGHDYTF
16 | . | TRBJ2-3 | TRBV15 | once | TGTGCCACCAGCAGGTTAATGGGGCGGAGCACAGATACGCAGTATTTT | CATSRLMGRSTDTQYF
13 | . | TRBJ1-2 | TRBV5-6 | . | TGTGCCAGCAGCCTGGACAGACTCTATGGCTACACCTTC | CASSLDRLYGYTF
16 | TRBD1 | TRBJ1-3 | TRBV10-3 | . | TGTGCCATCAGTACAACAGGGGCTCTCTCTGGAAACACCATATATTTT | CAISTTGALSGNTIYF
11 | . | TRBJ1-1 | TRBV10-3 | . | TGTGCCATCAGCTCGACACTGGCGGCTTTCTTT | CAISSTLAAFF
13 | TRBD1 | TRBJ1-4 | TRBV19 | . | TGTGCCAGTTCCGGGACAGCTAATGAAAAACTGTTTTTT | CASSGTANEKLFF
14 | . | TRBJ2-2 | TRBV9 | . | TGTGCCAGCAGCGTCAGGGGGGGAACCGGGGAGCTGTTTTTT | CASSVRGGTGELFF
14 | TRBD1 | TRBJ1-1 | TRBV19 | . | TGTGCCAGTAGTAGAACAGGGGCTAACACTGAAGCTTTCTTT | CASSRTGANTEAFF
15 | . | TRBJ2-1 | TRBV6-5 | . | TGTGCCAGCAGAGAGACAGGTTTGGGGCCAGGTGAGCAGTTCTTC | CASRETGLGPGEQFF
15 | TRBD2 | TRBJ2-7 | TRBV6-1 | . | TGTGCCAGCAGTGAGGGAGGACTAGCGGGAGCCGAGCAGTACTTC | CASSEGGLAGAEQYF
11 | . | TRBJ1-6 | TRBV30 | . | TGTGCCTGGAGCGAGAATTCACCCCTCCACTTT | CAWSENSPLHF
15 | . | TRBJ2-1 | TRBV5-6 | . | TGTGCCAGCAGCTCCCGACTGGAGTTAGTGGGTGAGCAGTTCTTC | CASSSRLELVGEQFF
14 | TRBD1 | TRBJ1-1 | TRBV3-1/TRBV3-2 | . | TGTGCCAGCAGCCAAGCGGACAGGGGGGGTGAAGCTTTCTTT | CASSQADRGGEAFF
15 | . | TRBJ1-2 | TRBV7-2 | . | TGTGCCAGCAGCTTAGCCGGAAGCCAACTCTATGGCTACACCTTC | CASSLAGSQLYGYTF
15 | . | TRBJ2-2 | TRBV6-5 | . | TGTGCCAGCAGTTACTTGGGCGGAACCACCGGGGAGCTGTTTTTT | CASSYLGGTTGELFF
14 | . | TRBJ1-1 | TRBV10-2 | once | TGCGCCAGCAGTGATTGGCAGATGAACACTGAAGCTTTCTTT | CASSDWQMNTEAFF
14 | TRBD1 | TRBJ1-1 | TRBV27 | . | TGTGCCAGCAGGACACAGGGGGGGAAGGGTGAAGCTTTCTTT | CASRTQGGKGEAFF
15 | TRBD1 | TRBJ2-1 | TRBV5-5 | . | TGTGCCAGCAGCTTTAGGGGACAGGGGAACAATGAGCAGTTCTTC | CASSFRGQGNNEQFF
18 | TRBD2 | TRBJ2-3 | TRBV10-2 | . | TGCGCCAGCAGTGAGTCGGTCGGGGGGGCCAGGAGGGCAGATACGCAGTATTTT | CASSESVGGARRADTQYF
15 | TRBD2 | TRBJ2-7 | TRBV5-1 | . | TGCGCCAGCAGCTCGACTAGCGGGAGTGGATACGAGCAGTACTTC | CASSSTSGSGYEQYF
15 | . | TRBJ2-1 | TRBV18 | . | TGTGCCAGCTCACCACCGTCGGGGGCAGGGGATGAGCAGTTCTTC | CASSPPSGAGDEQFF
13 | . | TRBJ1-5 | TRBV12-3/TRBV12-4 | . | TGTGCCAGCAGTCTCAGGGAGAATCAGCCCCAGCATTTT | CASSLRENQPQHF
12 | . | TRBJ1-1 | TRBV6-6 | . | TGTGCCAGCAGAGACCAAGGGACTGAAGCTTTCTTT | CASRDQGTEAFF
16 | TRBD2 | TRBJ2-7 | TRBV4-1 | . | TGCGCCAGCAGCCAAGATGGAACCGGGACTACACGCGAGCAGTACTTC | CASSQDGTGTTREQYF
15 | . | TRBJ2-2 | TRBV7-9 | . | TGTGCCAGCAGCCCGTATGACAGTTTAGTCGGGGAGCTGTTTTTT | CASSPYDSLVGELFF
13 | . | TRBJ1-2 | TRBV7-9 | . | TGTGCCAGCAGCTTATACGGGGGACCCGGCTACACCTTC | CASSLYGGPGYTF
20 | TRBD1 | TRBJ1-6 | TRBV11-2 | . | TGTGCCAGCAGCTTAGATACCTGGCGGACAGGGCTTCCCATCAATTCACCCCTCCACTTT | CASSLDTWRTGLPINSPLHF
16 | TRBD1 | TRBJ1-1 | TRBV5-1 | . | TGCGCCAGCAGCTTTACCGGGACAGGGGTTTCTAGTGAAGCTTTCTTT | CASSFTGTGVSSEAFF